This T cell receptor beta chain stems from a study of cytomegalovirus exposure and HLA in healthy donors. Study context: Caucasian-associated ancestry cluster membership applied to less than 85% of under 450 genotyped donors. Study-wide points: Later analysis showed most CMV-associated TCR beta chains appearing HLA-restricted. Investigators reported 150 to 200 TCR beta chains as tied to cytomegalovirus. Most TCR sequences were seen very rarely across donors, but some public TCRs occurred in many.

The CDR3 runs 15 residues. CDR1 and CDR2 from the germline V gene are SGHTS and YDEGEE. V was clipped by 3 bases and J by 3 bases, with 13 bases between them. For this clone: As yet, its antigen is unknown.

The PCR employed 60 Vbeta primers together with 13 Jbeta primers. TCRdb keeps only in-frame clones here, not all; method: immunoSEQ multiplex PCR. This table holds around 140,000 clones, almost 80% found once. The sample comprised PBMCs. The receptor's source is a female donor in good health and CMV-seronegative. This chain links TRBV5-8 with TRBJ1-5, with D perhaps matching TRBD1 (5 bases). The CDR3 DNA reads as TGTGCCAGCAGCTCGCAGGGTGGGGACAATCAGCCCCAGCATTTT. Amino acids: CASSSQGGDNQPQHF.